This TCR beta chain was sequenced for a study of cytomegalovirus exposure and HLA in healthy donors. This CDR3 is built from 15 residues. CDR1 and CDR2 from the germline V gene are MDHEN and SYDVKM. V was clipped by 6 bases and J by 0 bases, with 15 bases between them. TCRdb's copy holds only in-frame clones and misses some; the assay was immunoSEQ multiplex PCR. There are some 79,000 clones in the sample; roughly 94% occur only once, and more than 2.5% lies in the top ten. The chain is built from TRBV28 and TRBJ2-7; maybe TRBD1 (5 bases). Sequenced sample: PBMCs. This receptor was taken from a woman aged 18-30 years in good health and CMV-seropositive. The CDR3 here is CASSQPLGLSYEQYF. DNA of the CDR3: TGTGCCAGCAGCCAGCCCCTGGGGCTCTCCTACGAGCAGTACTTC.